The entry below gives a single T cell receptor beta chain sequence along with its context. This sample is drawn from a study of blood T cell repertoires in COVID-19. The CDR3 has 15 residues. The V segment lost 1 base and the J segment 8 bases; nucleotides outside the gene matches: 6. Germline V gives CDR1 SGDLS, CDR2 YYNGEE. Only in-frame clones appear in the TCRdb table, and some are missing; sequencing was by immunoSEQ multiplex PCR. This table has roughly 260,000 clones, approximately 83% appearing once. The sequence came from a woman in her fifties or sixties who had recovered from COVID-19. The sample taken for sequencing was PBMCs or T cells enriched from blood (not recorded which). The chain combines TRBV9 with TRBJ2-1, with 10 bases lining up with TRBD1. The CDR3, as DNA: TGTGCCAGCAGCGTATCCGGGACAGGGGCTTATGAGCAGTTCTTC. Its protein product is CASSVSGTGAYEQFF.